This T cell receptor (beta chain) was captured by sequencing in a study of blood T cell repertoires in COVID-19. Study-wide background: The samples span acute and convalescent COVID-19 from the United States, Italy and Spain.

The CDR3 length is 16 residues. Germline-derived CDR1 and CDR2 are LNHNV and YYDKDF (reference sequence). Losses at the gene ends were 8 bases for V and 1 base for J; bases not matched to a gene: 10. This clone was detected once. The method was immunoSEQ multiplex PCR; TCRdb's version includes in-frame clones alone and lacks a portion of them. The sample includes 100,000 or so clones, over 85% of them seen just once. The source is a woman aged 50 to 65 with COVID-19, enrolled during active disease. The sequenced sample was peripheral blood. V is TRBV15 and J is TRBJ1-5, with 8 bases matching TRBD1. CDR3 region: CATQDRGGWSNQPQHF. The CDR3 DNA sequence: TGTGCCACCCAAGACAGGGGAGGTTGGAGCAATCAGCCCCAGCATTTT.